This T cell receptor beta chain was sequenced for a study of T-cell reconstitution after alpha-beta-depleted transplantation in children (TCRdb year 2016). Turning to the overall study: T-cell immune reconstitution after TCRalphabeta/CD19-depleted allogeneic hematopoietic cell transplantation in children was quantitatively tracked in the study by means of TCR repertoire profiling.

The library was generated by PCR. For sequencing, an Illumina HiSeq 2500 was employed. Molecular barcoding was employed in the preparation of TCR libraries, with unique molecular identifiers being used to normalize TCRbeta repertoire quantification. Starting from the raw public reads, TCRdb applied fastp trimming at Q25, assembled clones with MiXCR and retained in-frame beta chains. Identical CDR3 protein sequences are pooled into one entry, listed with their most common genes and DNA. In all, the sample holds some 640,000 distinct CDR3 sequences, and roughly 17% of those were seen once. The biggest ten clones account for approximately 1% of the sample. This clonotype showed up many times. Its antigen is still unknown. No base quality values were provided; no much bigger clone lies one nucleotide off. The CDR3 runs 14 amino acids, cysteine and phenylalanine included. Of all the DNA, just the CDR3 is kept, 42 bases in frame from base 1. The germline V gene encodes CDR1 MNHEY and CDR2 SMNVEV (reference sequence). V is clipped by 1 base and J by 5 bases, and the sequence between their germline boundaries is 8 bases long.

This TCR was recovered from a human donor who donated a stem cell graft to a child with acute myeloid leukemia. The chain is made from TRBV27 and TRBJ1-4; there is no confident call for the D gene. Sequencing was performed on PBMCs from the stem cell graft donor, taken from the stem cell graft. The DNA sequence is as follows: TGTGCCAGCAGTTTATTGGCTAACAATGAAAAACTGTTTTTT. The encoded protein is CASSLLANNEKLFF. With the rest looked up from the reference TRBV27 and TRBJ1-4 genes rather than sequenced, the full variable domain is EAQVTQNPRYLITVTGKKLTVTCSQNMNHEYMSWYRQDPGLGLRQIYYSMNVEVTDKGDVPEGYKVSRKEKRNFPLILESPSPNQTSLYFCASSLLANNEKLFFGSGTQLSVL.